This T cell receptor beta chain is drawn from a study of T-cell memory formation after mild COVID-19. V was cut by 2 bases and J by 0 bases, with 10 bases left in between. The CDR3 runs 15 residues. The germline V gene has CDR1 MNHEY and CDR2 SVGAGI. From the 5' RACE reads, TCRdb called clonotypes with MiXCR, one entry per CDR3 protein. The sample consists of more than 400,000 distinct CDR3 sequences, 15% to 20% of them appearing once. A word on this clonotype: Its antigen is currently unknown.

Study-wide results and limits: Clones shrinking from day 15 to 85 showed even CD4/CD8 mixes; later expanders tilted CD4+.

This chain links TRBV6-5 with TRBJ1-1; D unclear. Sequenced input: PBMCs or a T cell subset sorted from them (not recorded which). This TCR was recovered from an adult woman who had mild COVID-19 (a few samples of this study predate the infection). Cell type and time point are not known. The CDR3: CASSYAPFMNTEAFF. Here the CDR3 DNA reads TGTGCCAGCAGTTACGCCCCCTTCATGAACACTGAAGCTTTCTTT.